A selection of T cell receptor beta chains follows, all from one sample in a study of tumor-infiltrating lymphocytes in primary liver carcinoma. One entry per CDR3 protein, called by TCRdb with MiXCR from the multiplex PCR reads. Of approximately 340,000 distinct CDR3 sequences in the sample, less than 70% were seen once. The sample was peripheral blood. The source of these receptors is a man aged 35 to 55 with primary liver carcinoma and hepatitis B virus infection. CDR3s include the opening cysteine and the closing phenylalanine or tryptophan. D genes are given only for firm matches. A row's size may be missing; if present it is once, few, many or a size class.

abundance,v_gene,d_gene,j_gene,CDR3aa,CDR3nt
.,TRBV5-6,.,TRBJ2-1,CASSLTRGYNEQFF,TGTGCCAGCAGCTTGACCAGAGGCTACAATGAGCAGTTCTTC
.,TRBV11-2,.,TRBJ2-7,CASSSTGGYEQCF,TGTGCCAGCAGTTCGACAGGAGGCTACGAGCAGTGCTTC
.,TRBV4-1,TRBD2,TRBJ2-5,CASSQGRTSGIETQYF,TGCGCCAGCAGCCAGGGGAGGACTAGCGGGATAGAGACCCAGTACTTC
.,TRBV28,.,TRBJ2-3,CASSLTSGSRGDSQYF,TGTGCCAGCAGTTTAACGAGCGGAAGTAGGGGAGATTCGCAGTATTTT
.,TRBV11-2,TRBD2,TRBJ2-5,CARNLAGQETQYF,TGTGCCAGAAACTTAGCGGGGCAAGAGACCCAGTACTTC
once,TRBV28,.,TRBJ2-3,CASSTDTSTDTQYF,TGTGCCAGCAGTACGGACACCAGCACAGATACGCAGTATTTT
.,TRBV11-2,.,TRBJ2-3,CACSHKAWNTDPQYF,TGTGCCTGCAGCCATAAAGCGTGGAACACAGATCCGCAGTATTTT
many,TRBV12-3/TRBV12-4,.,TRBJ2-1,CASSEVSEQFF,TGTGCCAGCAGTGAAGTCAGTGAGCAGTTCTTC
many,TRBV6-1,TRBD2,TRBJ2-1,CASRTETSGGKNEQFF,TGTGCCAGCAGGACAGAGACTAGCGGCGGTAAGAATGAGCAGTTCTTC
once,TRBV11-2,.,TRBJ2-3,CASSEFWTATYTQCF,TGTGCCAGCAGTGAATTCTGGACAGCCACATATACGCAGTGTTTT
.,TRBV4-2,.,TRBJ2-3,CASSQDGYGSGADTQYF,TGTGCCAGCAGCCAAGATGGTTACGGGAGTGGGGCAGATACGCAGTATTTT
.,TRBV7-9,.,TRBJ2-5,CASSSTRLSLETQYF,TGTGCCAGCAGCTCGACTCGACTGTCTCTGGAGACCCAGTACTTC
many,TRBV12-3/TRBV12-4,TRBD1,TRBJ2-5,CASSSSTGRQETQYF,TGTGCCAGCAGTAGTTCGACAGGGAGACAAGAGACCCAGTACTTC
many,TRBV6-5,.,TRBJ1-1,CASRRDLMNTEAFF,TGTGCCAGCAGGAGGGACCTTATGAACACTGAAGCTTTCTTT
.,TRBV7-9,.,TRBJ2-2,CASSFDLSNVPRELFF,TGTGCCAGCAGCTTCGACCTGAGTAACGTCCCCAGGGAGCTGTTTTTT
.,TRBV6-6,TRBD2,TRBJ2-7,CACSYTSGRNEQHF,TGTGCCTGCAGTTACACTAGCGGGAGGAACGAGCAGCACTTC
few,TRBV4-1,TRBD1,TRBJ2-1,CASSQVTGVHEQFF,TGCGCCAGCAGCCAGGTTACAGGGGTCCATGAGCAGTTCTTC
many,TRBV11-1,TRBD2,TRBJ2-1,CASSLGSSGRASEQFF,TGTGCCAGCAGCTTAGGCTCTAGCGGGAGGGCCTCTGAGCAGTTCTTC
.,TRBV4-3,.,TRBJ2-3,CASSQALRADTQYF,TGCGCCAGCAGCCAAGCCTTACGGGCAGATACGCAGTATTTT
few,TRBV28,.,TRBJ2-7,CASTNVGETYEQYF,TGTGCCAGCACCAACGTCGGGGAGACCTACGAGCAGTACTTC
.,TRBV5-5,.,TRBJ2-1,CASSLASFRRPDNEQFF,TGTGCCAGCAGCTTGGCCAGCTTTAGGCGTCCGGACAATGAGCAGTTCTTC
many,TRBV6-2/TRBV6-3,.,TRBJ1-5,CASGDLSPQHF,TGTGCCAGCGGAGACCTCTCGCCCCAGCATTTT
few,TRBV5-1,.,TRBJ2-1,CASSSDLSRGSYNEQFF,TGCGCCAGCAGCTCGGATTTATCCAGGGGCTCCTACAATGAGCAGTTCTTC
.,TRBV11-3,TRBD1,TRBJ2-2,CASSWDSTAGELFF,TGTGCCAGCAGCTGGGACAGTACGGCCGGGGAGTTGTTTTTT
.,TRBV5-1,TRBD1,TRBJ2-5,CASSPGTVEIQYF,TGCGCCAGCAGCCCCGGGACAGTCGAGATCCAGTACTTC
.,TRBV6-1,.,TRBJ2-7,CASRATYEQYF,TGTGCCAGCAGAGCCACCTACGAGCAGTACTTC
many,TRBV4-2,.,TRBJ2-3,CASTPSPGVDTDTQYF,TGTGCCAGCACCCCCAGCCCGGGAGTAGACACAGATACGCAGTATTTT
.,TRBV6-5,TRBD2,TRBJ2-7,CASRFLVSGRAGEQYF,TGTGCCAGCAGATTCCTCGTGAGCGGGAGGGCCGGCGAGCAGTACTTC
.,TRBV11-3,.,TRBJ2-2,CASSLGENTGELLF,TGTGCCAGCAGCTTAGGTGAGAACACCGGTGAGCTGCTTTTT
.,TRBV6-5,.,TRBJ1-1,CASSTPGTVNTETFF,TGTGCCAGCAGTACTCCCGGGACGGTGAACACTGAAACTTTCTTT
.,TRBV7-9,.,TRBJ2-3,CASSPEAGNTDTQYF,TGTGCCAGCAGCCCTGAGGCAGGGAACACAGATACGCAGTATTTT
.,TRBV6-5,TRBD1,TRBJ2-7,CASSYSRGPHEQYF,TGTGCCAGCAGTTACTCGAGGGGGCCCCACGAGCAGTACTTC
many,TRBV29-1,TRBD1,TRBJ2-1,CSVYRDRGHNEQFF,TGCAGCGTCTACCGGGACAGGGGGCACAATGAGCAGTTCTTC
.,TRBV21-1,.,TRBJ1-6,CASSNPHSPEYNSPLHF,TGTGCAAGCAGCAATCCCCACAGCCCTGAGTATAATTCACCCCTCCACTTT
.,TRBV10-3,.,TRBJ2-1,CTISESRESYNEQFF,TGTACCATCAGTGAGTCCCGGGAGTCCTACAATGAGCAGTTCTTC
.,TRBV11-2,TRBD1,TRBJ1-1,CASSAGTGGTEAFF,TGTGCCAGCAGCGCAGGGACAGGCGGAACTGAAGCTTTCTTT
many,TRBV12-3/TRBV12-4,.,TRBJ1-2,CASSMAGAHNYGYTF,TGTGCCAGCAGCATGGCGGGGGCTCATAACTATGGCTACACCTTC
.,TRBV5-5,.,TRBJ1-1,CASSPAPGMVNTEAFF,TGTGCCAGCAGCCCTGCGCCGGGGATGGTGAACACTGAAGCTTTCTTT
few,TRBV14,TRBD2,TRBJ2-7,CASSHLAGGRDYEQYF,TGTGCCAGCAGCCACCTAGCGGGAGGGCGGGATTACGAGCAGTACTTC
.,TRBV29-1,.,TRBJ2-3,CSVVSETVGYF,TGCAGCGTTGTGTCTGAGACAGTAGGGTATTTT
.,TRBV11-1,.,TRBJ2-1,CAISFRGRSYNEQFF,TGTGCCATCAGCTTCCGGGGGCGCTCATACAATGAACAGTTCTTC
.,TRBV11-2,.,TRBJ2-7,CAGSPSPGEQYF,TGTGCTGGCAGCCCCTCACCTGGCGAGCAGTACTTC
once,TRBV11-2,TRBD2,TRBJ2-3,CASSLGAGGQWDTQCF,TGTGCCAGCAGCTTAGGGGCGGGAGGGCAATGGGATACGCAGTGTTTT
few,TRBV28,.,TRBJ2-7,CASRAVGLGTYEQYF,TGTGCCAGCAGAGCGGTGGGCTTGGGGACCTACGAGCAGTACTTC
many,TRBV11-1,.,TRBJ2-2,CASSLDGAFNTGELFF,TGTGCCAGCAGCTTAGATGGGGCGTTTAACACCGGGGAGCTGTTTTTT
.,TRBV11-2,.,TRBJ2-1,CANSLVVWIGQFF,TGTGCCAACAGCTTAGTGGTTTGGATTGGGCAGTTCTTC
few,TRBV5-1,TRBD2,TRBJ2-1,CASSPKTSGSHNEQFF,TGCGCCAGCAGCCCAAAGACTAGCGGGAGTCATAATGAGCAGTTCTTC
.,TRBV5-4,.,TRBJ1-1,CASSSTGVGTEAFF,TGTGCCAGCAGCTCGACAGGAGTCGGCACTGAAGCTTTCTTT
many,TRBV29-1,.,TRBJ2-5,CSVDLGIETQYF,TGCAGCGTTGATTTGGGGATTGAGACCCAGTACTTC
.,TRBV10-3,.,TRBJ2-1,CATGIKTSNEQFF,TGTGCCACCGGAATAAAAACGAGCAATGAGCAGTTCTTC
many,TRBV28,.,TRBJ1-5,CASRTLEGVAQHF,TGTGCCAGCAGGACCCTTGAGGGGGTGGCCCAGCATTTT
.,TRBV11-2,TRBD1,TRBJ1-1,CASQGGFNTGAIF,TGTGCCAGCCAGGGGGGTTTCAACACTGGAGCTATCTTT
.,TRBV6-1,TRBD1,TRBJ1-6,CASSGTGDNSPLHF,TGTGCCAGCAGCGGGACAGGCGATAATTCACCCCTCCACTTT
many,TRBV10-3,.,TRBJ2-2,CAISEGSRTGELFF,TGTGCCATCAGTGAAGGCAGCCGCACCGGGGAGCTGTTTTTT
.,TRBV5-1,.,TRBJ2-1,CASSATVTTGTWLSYEQFF,TGCGCCAGCAGCGCCACTGTCACTACCGGGACATGGCTATCTTATGAGCAGTTCTTC
many,TRBV5-1,.,TRBJ1-2,CASSLAVNDGYTF,TGCGCCAGCAGCTTGGCGGTTAACGATGGCTACACCTTC
.,TRBV11-2,TRBD2,TRBJ2-1,CASSGTSGSYSEQFF,TGTGCCAGCAGCGGCACTAGCGGGAGCTATTCTGAGCAGTTCTTC